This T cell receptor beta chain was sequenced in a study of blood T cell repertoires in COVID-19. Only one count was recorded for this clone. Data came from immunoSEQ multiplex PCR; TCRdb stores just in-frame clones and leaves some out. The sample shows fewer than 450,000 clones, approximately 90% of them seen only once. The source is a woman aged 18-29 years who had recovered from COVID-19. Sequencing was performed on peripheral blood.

The CDR3 DNA reads as TGTGCCAGCAGCCTAAGACAGGGACACGAGCAGTACGTC. This codes for CASSLRQGHEQYV. The chain joins TRBV7-8 to TRBJ2-7, with 7 bases aligning to TRBD1. Germline V CDR1 and CDR2: SGHVS, FQNEAQ. The CDR3 loop spans 13 amino acids. Trimming at V came to 5 bases and at J to 5 bases, leaving 6 bases not matched to a gene.